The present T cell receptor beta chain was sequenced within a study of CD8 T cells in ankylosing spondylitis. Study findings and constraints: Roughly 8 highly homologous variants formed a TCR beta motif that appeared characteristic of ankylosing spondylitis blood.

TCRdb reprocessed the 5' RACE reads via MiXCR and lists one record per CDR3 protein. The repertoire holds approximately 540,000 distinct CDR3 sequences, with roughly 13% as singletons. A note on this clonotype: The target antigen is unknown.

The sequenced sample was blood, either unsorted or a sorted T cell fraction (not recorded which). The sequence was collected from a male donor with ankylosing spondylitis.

The CDR3 spells CASSITPAGGGNEQFF. DNA for the CDR3: TGTGCCAGTAGTATAACCCCAGCGGGAGGGGGGAATGAGCAGTTCTTC. V is TRBV19 and J is TRBJ2-1, with TRBD2 matching 10 bases. V shed 2 bases, J shed 7 bases, and the junction held 8 bases outside the gene matches. This CDR3 has 16 amino acids. Germline V gives CDR1 LNHDA, CDR2 SQIVND (reference sequence).